Below are 32 T cell receptor beta chains sequenced from a single sample in a study of patients and donors after allogeneic stem cell transplantation. TCRdb processed the RT-PCR reads anew with MiXCR; each CDR3 protein has one entry. The sample gives approximately 200,000 distinct CDR3 sequences, approximately 41% of which show up once; 33% is in the top ten. The sequenced sample was blood, either unsorted or a sorted T cell fraction (not recorded which). The origin of the receptors is a human donor who was either an allogeneic HSCT recipient or a stem cell or donor lymphocyte infusion donor (not recorded which). It is not recorded whose cells these are; they may come from a transplant donor.

This clonotype was counted only a few times. The V and J genes are TRBV7-2 and TRBJ2-2; D not certain. Germline CDR1 and CDR2: SGHTA and FQGNSA. V was clipped by 5 bases and J by 7 bases, with 11 bases between them. CDR3 length: 13 amino acids. CDR3 DNA: TGTGCCAGCAGCCGGATGCTCAGCGGGGAGCTGTTTTTT. Its protein is CASSRMLSGELFF.

This clonotype turned up a few times. The chain employs TRBV5-1 and TRBJ1-2, with D hard to call. The V gene's germline CDR1 is SGHRS and CDR2 YFSETQ. The CDR3 has 13 amino acids. Trimming took off 0 bases at V and 3 bases at J, with 6 bases between the two ends. CDR3 loop: CASSLASDYGYTF. The CDR3 nucleotides are TGCGCCAGCAGCTTGGCATCCGACTATGGCTACACCTTC.

The chain uses TRBV7-2 and TRBJ2-5, with D possibly TRBD2 on 6 matching bases. CDR3 length equals 15 residues. The ends were cut back, 2 bases at V and 0 bases at J, with 10 bases in the middle. From germline, CDR1 is SGHTA and CDR2 FQGNSA. CDR3 loop: CASSLTAGHQETQYF. The DNA of the CDR3 is TGTGCCAGCAGCTTAACTGCGGGACACCAAGAGACCCAGTACTTC.

This clonotype was observed a handful of times. V is TRBV12-5 and J is TRBJ2-1; D not resolved. Germline V CDR1 and CDR2: LGHNT, FRNRAP. V was cut by 2 bases and J by 8 bases, with 10 bases left in between. CDR3 size: 13 residues. In DNA form, the CDR3 reads TGTGCTAGTGGTTTGCAAGTGGACGATGAGCAGTTCTTC. This gives the protein CASGLQVDDEQFF.

The chain recombines TRBV20-1 with TRBJ1-2; 8 bases agree with TRBD1. Germline assignment: CDR1 DFQATT and CDR2 SNEGSKA (reference sequence). V dropped 0 bases and J dropped 4; count of bases not matched to a gene: 4. This CDR3 is built from 14 residues. The chain's CDR3 is CSAREHDRGYGYTF. In nucleotides, the CDR3 is TGCAGTGCTAGAGAGCACGACAGGGGCTATGGCTACACCTTC.

This clonotype appeared a few times. This rearrangement joins TRBV28 to TRBJ1-5; no clear D gene. The CDR3 runs to 13 residues. CDR1 and CDR2 (germline): MDHEN, SYDVKM. Deletions cut 10 bases from V and 6 bases from J, with 16 bases between. The CDR3 sequence is CATLGRDLQPQHF. The CDR3 nucleotides are TGTGCCACCTTGGGCCGGGATCTTCAGCCCCAGCATTTT.

The J gene is TRBJ2-4, the V gene TRBV28; the match to TRBD1 covers 12 bases. Trimming at V came to 5 bases and at J to 2 bases, leaving 7 bases not matched to a gene. Per germline, CDR1 MDHEN and CDR2 SYDVKM. The CDR3 loop spans 17 amino acids. CDR3 DNA sequence: TGTGCCAGCAGTCCAGCCGGGACAGGGGGCACCAAAAACATTCAGTACTTC. It specifies CASSPAGTGGTKNIQYF. Looking up the rest from reference TRBV28 and TRBJ2-4 gives the full variable domain: DVKVTQSSRYLVKRTGEKVFLECVQDMDHENMFWYRQDPGLGLRLIYFSYDVKMKEKGDIPEGYSVSREKKERFSLILESASTNQTSMYLCASSPAGTGGTKNIQYFGAGTRLSVL.

V and J are TRBV7-6 and TRBJ1-1; no clear D. Germline V gene sequence: CDR1 SGHVS, CDR2 FNYEAQ. The CDR3 is 13 amino acids. V dropped 2 bases and J dropped 1 base, with 5 bases sitting between them. CDR3 in amino acids: CASSLYENTEAFF. The CDR3, as DNA: TGTGCCAGCAGCTTATACGAGAACACTGAAGCTTTCTTT.

This clonotype was seen just once. The rearrangement joins TRBV15 to TRBJ2-7, with 7 bases aligning to TRBD2. The trim removed 8 bases at V and 5 bases at J, leaving 12 bases unmatched. In germline, CDR1 is LNHNV, CDR2 YYDKDF (reference sequence). There are 14 residues in the CDR3. CDR3 amino acids: CATRPRGGPHEQYF. CDR3 nucleotides: TGTGCCACCCGTCCGAGGGGAGGGCCCCACGAGCAGTACTTC. Filled out from reference TRBV15 and TRBJ2-7, the complete variable domain reads DAMVIQNPRYQVTQFGKPVTLSCSQTLNHNVMYWYQQKSSQAPKLLFHYYDKDFNNEADTPDNFQSRRPNTSFCFLDIRSPGLGDTAMYLCATRPRGGPHEQYFGPGTRLTVT.

V and J are TRBV4-2 and TRBJ1-1, with a weak D call TRBD1 (5 bases). The V gene lost 4 bases and the J gene lost 4 bases, with 10 bases spanning the gap. CDR3 length equals 13 residues. The germline V gene has CDR1 LGHNA and CDR2 YNFKEQ. The CDR3 DNA is TGTGCCAGCAGCCCAGGGATAGGCACTGAAGCTTTCTTT. Its protein product is CASSPGIGTEAFF.

Regarding this clonotype: It is likely a read error, because the conserved phenylalanine at the end of the CDR3 is missing. The CDR3 here is CASSLWEETQYS. For the CDR3, the DNA is TGTGCCAGCAGTTTATGGGAAGAGACCCAGTACTCC. The rearrangement links TRBV28 to TRBJ2-5; D not resolved. This CDR3 is built from 12 residues. Germline CDR1 reads MDHEN; CDR2 reads SYDVKM. V lost 0 bases, J lost 3 bases, and 2 bases lay in between.

The rearrangement links TRBV27 to TRBJ2-1, with D perhaps TRBD2 (5 bases). The V gene lost 10 bases and the J gene lost 9 bases, with 13 bases spanning the gap. Germline V CDR1 and CDR2: MNHEY, SMNVEV (reference sequence). The CDR3 covers 11 residues. This CDR3 is CAMGRAPEQFF. DNA of the CDR3: TGTGCCATGGGGAGAGCTCCTGAGCAGTTCTTC.

This chain connects TRBV7-2 to TRBJ2-5; D ambiguous. The CDR3 runs to 13 residues. V lost 2 bases and J lost 5, with 9 bases in between. The germline V gene encodes CDR1 SGHTA and CDR2 FQGNSA. CDR3 sequence reads: CASSLRVSETQYF. In nucleotides, the CDR3 is TGTGCCAGCAGCTTAAGGGTATCGGAGACCCAGTACTTC.

This clonotype was observed a few times. The chain has TRBV6-2 or TRBV6-3 and TRBJ1-2; 8 nucleotides line up with TRBD1. V gave up 8 bases and J gave up 5 bases; unmatched junction bases: 10. Germline assignment: CDR1 MNHEY and CDR2 SVGEGT. There are 14 residues in the CDR3. CDR3 nucleotides: TGTGCCAGCGGACAGGGAGGGTTAAGATATGGCTACACCTTC. This sequence encodes CASGQGGLRYGYTF.

The chain combines TRBV12-3 or TRBV12-4 with TRBJ2-1, with TRBD2 identical over 9 bases. This CDR3 has 16 residues. Unmatched junction bases numbered 6, after V lost 0 bases and J lost 6 bases. CDR3 sequence (DNA): TGTGCCAGCAGTTTAGCAATAGCGGGAGTGGTCAATGAGCAGTTCTTC. Its translation is CASSLAIAGVVNEQFF.

This clonotype was seen only a few times. V is TRBV29-1 and J is TRBJ1-1; D ambiguous. With 1 base removed from V and 4 bases from J, the gap between germline ends came to 10 bases. Germline V gives CDR1 SQVTM, CDR2 ANQGSEA. This CDR3 is built from 13 residues. The CDR3, as DNA: TGCAGCGTTGAAGGAGGGCTTGGCACTGAAGCTTTCTTT. Translation: CSVEGGLGTEAFF.

This chain uses TRBV24-1 with TRBJ2-5; D is unclear. The CDR3 covers 15 residues. In germline, CDR1 is KGHDR, CDR2 SFDVKD. Trimming left V 1 base short and J 2 bases short, with 10 bases between. The CDR3, as DNA: TGTGCCACCAGTGATTTCGGAGCATCTCAAGAGACCCAGTACTTC. Encoded protein: CATSDFGASQETQYF.

The genes are TRBV29-1 and TRBJ1-2, with TRBD1 matching 9 bases. From germline, CDR1 is SQVTM and CDR2 ANQGSEA. The CDR3 has 13 amino acids. Trimming took 6 bases from V and 5 from J; bases not matched to a gene: 7. The CDR3, as DNA: TGCAGCGTGACGGACAGGGGTCCTTATGGCTACACCTTC. Translation gives CSVTDRGPYGYTF.

This chain connects TRBV7-9 to TRBJ2-7; tentative D call: TRBD2 (6 bases). Germline-derived CDR1 and CDR2 are SEHNR and FQNEAQ (reference sequence). The CDR3 is made up of 15 amino acids. V gave up 5 bases and J gave up 3 bases, with 17 bases separating them. The CDR3 bases are TGTGCCAGCAGCGACATAAAGGGTAGCGGCTACGAGCAGTACTTC. Translation gives CASSDIKGSGYEQYF.

A few counts support this clonotype. This chain links TRBV7-2 with TRBJ2-3; 8 nucleotides align to TRBD2. Trimming removed 2 bases from V and 0 bases from J; junction bases left unmatched: 4. From germline, CDR1 is SGHTA and CDR2 FQGNSA. This CDR3 has 16 amino acids. The CDR3 is CASSLRSGGSTDTQYF. CDR3 nucleotide sequence: TGTGCCAGCAGCTTAAGGAGCGGGGGTAGCACAGATACGCAGTATTTT.

The chain has TRBV10-3 and TRBJ1-1; 8 bases agree with TRBD1. This CDR3 contains 15 residues. The trim removed 6 bases at V and 4 bases at J, leaving 10 bases unmatched. Germline loops: CDR1 ENHRY, CDR2 SYGVKD. CDR3 region: CAIRRQGINGTEAFF. CDR3 bases: TGTGCCATCAGAAGACAGGGGATTAATGGCACTGAAGCTTTCTTT.

The V gene is TRBV6-1, the J gene TRBJ2-3, with TRBD2 identical over 9 bases. CDR3 size: 18 residues. V trimming: 4 bases; J trimming: 1 base; junction bases outside the gene matches: 12. Per the germline V gene, CDR1 is MNHNS and CDR2 is SASEGT. In DNA form, the CDR3 reads TGTGCCAGCAGTGTAGGACTAGCGCCTAGTCCTGGCACAGATACGCAGTATTTT. Translated: CASSVGLAPSPGTDTQYF.

This rearrangement joins TRBV9 to TRBJ2-1; the D is unclear. Germline V lookup: CDR1 SGDLS, CDR2 YYNGEE. V lost 0 bases to trimming and J lost 8 bases, with 9 bases between them. The CDR3 length is 13 residues. The CDR3 nucleotides are TGTGCCAGCAGCGTAGGAGAGGTCTATGAGCAGTTCTTC. Encoded protein: CASSVGEVYEQFF.

In DNA form, the CDR3 reads TGTGCCAGCAGTTACACTCGGCCGGGCACAGATACGCAGTATTTT. Protein product: CASSYTRPGTDTQYF. The J gene is TRBJ2-3, the V gene TRBV6-6; D gene unclear. The CDR3 covers 15 residues. The germline V gene encodes CDR1 MNHNY and CDR2 SVGAGI (reference sequence). Between the trimmed V and J ends, which lost 2 bases and 1 base, there was a span of 10 bases.

This chain uses TRBV6-1 with TRBJ1-5; no clear D gene. V was trimmed by 2 bases and J by 7 bases, leaving 6 bases between them. The CDR3 runs to 12 residues. Germline V gene data show CDR1 as MNHNS and CDR2 as SASEGT. The CDR3 DNA is TGTGCCAGCAGTGAACGAGAACAGCCCCAGCATTTT. Translation: CASSEREQPQHF.

This sequence joins TRBV10-3 and TRBJ1-5, with D perhaps TRBD1 (5 bases). This CDR3 spans 16 amino acids. Trimming left V 6 bases short and J 1 base short, with 16 bases between. Germline CDR1 and CDR2: ENHRY and SYGVKD. The CDR3: CAIRGPGRGSNQPQHF. The CDR3 DNA sequence: TGTGCCATCAGGGGACCCGGGAGGGGAAGCAATCAGCCCCAGCATTTT.

The chain is built from TRBV29-1 and TRBJ2-1; 9 bases line up with TRBD1. Germline V gives CDR1 SQVTM, CDR2 ANQGSEA. This CDR3 contains 13 residues. Trimming at V came to 6 bases and at J to 7 bases, leaving 7 bases not matched to a gene. The CDR3 spells CSVDPQGANEQFF. The CDR3 DNA is TGCAGCGTCGACCCACAGGGGGCGAATGAGCAGTTCTTC.

This clonotype was found a few times. The rearrangement links TRBV6-5 to TRBJ2-1, with 7 nucleotides matching TRBD1. The CDR3 is 14 residues long. Germline trimming cut 7 bases from V and 1 base from J; bases unmatched to any gene: 4. From germline, CDR1 is MNHEY and CDR2 SVGAGI. DNA for the CDR3: TGTGCCAGCAACGAACAGGGGTCCTACAATGAGCAGTTCTTC. It encodes CASNEQGSYNEQFF.

V and J are TRBV5-6 and TRBJ2-1, with 10 bases that match TRBD2. CDR1 and CDR2 (germline): SGHDT, YYEEEE. With V trimmed by 4 bases and J by 8 bases, 9 bases remained unmatched. The CDR3 is 15 amino acids. The CDR3 loop is CASSPGTSDGDEQFF. The CDR3 DNA sequence: TGTGCCAGCAGCCCGGGGACTAGCGACGGAGATGAGCAGTTCTTC.

Ten or more counts support this clonotype. The chain combines TRBV5-1 with TRBJ2-7; 7 bases match TRBD1. Germline V gene data show CDR1 as SGHRS and CDR2 as YFSETQ. The CDR3 totals 12 residues. With 7 bases clipped from V and 4 bases from J, the junction kept 5 bases outside the gene matches. CDR3 in amino acids: CASARDSYEQYF. DNA of the CDR3: TGCGCCAGCGCCCGGGACAGTTACGAGCAGTACTTC. Full variable domain (rest looked up from reference TRBV5-1 and TRBJ2-7): KAGVTQTPRYLIKTRGQQVTLSCSPISGHRSVSWYQQTPGQGLQFLFEYFSETQRNKGNFPGRFSGRQFSNSRSEMNVSTLELGDSALYLCASARDSYEQYFGPGTRLTVT.

The chain joins TRBV7-9 to TRBJ2-2; D is unclear. This CDR3 is built from 13 residues. In germline, CDR1 is SEHNR, CDR2 FQNEAQ (reference sequence). The germline V and J ends were trimmed by 8 bases and 0 bases, with 7 bases remaining between them. CDR3 sequence reads: CASGLSNTGELFF. The CDR3 DNA reads TGTGCCAGCGGTCTATCGAACACCGGGGAGCTGTTTTTT.

The V gene is TRBV12-3 or TRBV12-4, the J gene TRBJ2-5; D is uncertain. This CDR3 has 14 amino acids. Trimming removed 4 bases from V and 2 bases from J, with 11 bases in between. In DNA form, the CDR3 reads TGTGCCAGCAGTTCTGAGAAGGTACAAGAGACCCAGTACTTC. Translating it yields CASSSEKVQETQYF.